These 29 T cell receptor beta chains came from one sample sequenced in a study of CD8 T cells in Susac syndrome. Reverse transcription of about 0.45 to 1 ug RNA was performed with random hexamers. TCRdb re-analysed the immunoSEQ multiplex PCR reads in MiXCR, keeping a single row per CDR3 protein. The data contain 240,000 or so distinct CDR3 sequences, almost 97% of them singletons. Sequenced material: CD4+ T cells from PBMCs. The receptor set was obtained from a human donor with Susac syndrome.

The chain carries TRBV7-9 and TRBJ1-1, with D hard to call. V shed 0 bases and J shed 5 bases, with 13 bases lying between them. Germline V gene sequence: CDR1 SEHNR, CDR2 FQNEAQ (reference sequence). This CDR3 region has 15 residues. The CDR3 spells CASSLAIGSWTEAFF. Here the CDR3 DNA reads TGTGCCAGCAGCTTAGCGATCGGGTCTTGGACTGAAGCTTTCTTT.

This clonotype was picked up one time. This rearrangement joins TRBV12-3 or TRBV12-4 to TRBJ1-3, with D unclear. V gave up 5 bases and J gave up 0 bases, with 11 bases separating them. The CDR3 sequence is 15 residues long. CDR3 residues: CASSVGLLSGNTIYF. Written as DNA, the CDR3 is TGTGCCAGCAGTGTAGGCCTCCTCTCTGGAAACACCATATATTTT.

CDR3 bases: TGTGCCAGCACCCGGACTAGCGGGAGGGGGGCCTACGAGCAGTACTTC. Residues: CASTRTSGRGAYEQYF. The chain is built from TRBV2 and TRBJ2-7; 15 bases are a match to TRBD2. This CDR3 has 16 amino acids. Per the germline V gene, CDR1 is SNHLY and CDR2 is FYNNEI. The V segment lost 7 bases and the J segment 2 bases; nucleotides outside the gene matches: 6. Full variable domain (outside the CDR3, taken from reference TRBV2 and TRBJ2-7): EPEVTQTPSHQVTQMGQEVILRCVPISNHLYFYWYRQILGQKVEFLVSFYNNEISEKSEIFDDQFSVERPDGSNFTLKIRSTKLEDSAMYFCASTRTSGRGAYEQYFGPGTRLTVT.

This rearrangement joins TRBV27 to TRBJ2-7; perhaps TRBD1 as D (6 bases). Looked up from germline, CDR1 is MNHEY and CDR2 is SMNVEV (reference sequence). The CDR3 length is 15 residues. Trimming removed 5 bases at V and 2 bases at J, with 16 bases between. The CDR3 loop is CASSPSLGAPYEQYF. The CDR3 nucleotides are TGTGCCAGCAGTCCGAGCCTGGGGGCCCCCTACGAGCAGTACTTC.

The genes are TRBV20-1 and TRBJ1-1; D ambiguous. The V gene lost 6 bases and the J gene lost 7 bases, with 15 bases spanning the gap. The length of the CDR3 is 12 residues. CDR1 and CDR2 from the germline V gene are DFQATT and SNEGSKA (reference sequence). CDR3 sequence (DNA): TGCAGTGCCCCCAACCTCGGCGATGAAGCTTTCTTT. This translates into CSAPNLGDEAFF.

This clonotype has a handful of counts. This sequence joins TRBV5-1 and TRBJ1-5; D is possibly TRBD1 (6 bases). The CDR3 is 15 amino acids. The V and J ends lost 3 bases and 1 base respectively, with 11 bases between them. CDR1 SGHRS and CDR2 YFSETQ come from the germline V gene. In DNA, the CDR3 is TGCGCCAGCAGCTATGGGCAGGGGAGCAATCAGCCCCAGCATTTT. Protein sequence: CASSYGQGSNQPQHF.

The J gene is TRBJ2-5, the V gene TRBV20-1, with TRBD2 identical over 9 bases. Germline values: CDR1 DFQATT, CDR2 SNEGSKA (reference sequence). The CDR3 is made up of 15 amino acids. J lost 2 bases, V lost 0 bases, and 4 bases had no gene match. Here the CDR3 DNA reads TGCAGTGCTAGAGATAGCGGGAGTGGGCAAGAGACCCAGTACTTC. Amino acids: CSARDSGSGQETQYF.

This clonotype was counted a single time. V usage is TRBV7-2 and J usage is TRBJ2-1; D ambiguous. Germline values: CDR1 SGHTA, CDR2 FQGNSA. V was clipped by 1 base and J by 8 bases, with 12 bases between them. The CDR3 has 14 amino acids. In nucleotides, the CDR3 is TGTGCCAGCAGCTTAGACAGTAGTGCCGATGAGCAGTTCTTC. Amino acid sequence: CASSLDSSADEQFF.

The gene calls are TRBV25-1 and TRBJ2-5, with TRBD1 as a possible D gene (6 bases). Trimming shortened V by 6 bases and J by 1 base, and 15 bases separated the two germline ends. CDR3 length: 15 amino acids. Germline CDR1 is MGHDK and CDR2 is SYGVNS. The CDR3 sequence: CASRGVQGPQETQYF. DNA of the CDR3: TGTGCCAGCAGGGGGGTACAGGGACCCCAAGAGACCCAGTACTTC.

In nucleotides, the CDR3 is TGTGCCAGCAGAACGACTAGCGGGCGCACCGGGGAGCTGTTTTTT. This translates into CASRTTSGRTGELFF. The rearrangement links TRBV2 to TRBJ2-2; 10 bases agree with TRBD2. Looked up from germline, CDR1 is SNHLY and CDR2 is FYNNEI. V was clipped by 6 bases and J by 4 bases; unmatched bases: 5. The CDR3 has 15 amino acids.

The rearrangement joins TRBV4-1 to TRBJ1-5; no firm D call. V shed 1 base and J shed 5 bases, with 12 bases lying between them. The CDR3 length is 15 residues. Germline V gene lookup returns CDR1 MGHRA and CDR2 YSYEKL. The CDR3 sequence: CASSQVRARYQPQHF. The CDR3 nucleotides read TGCGCCAGCAGCCAAGTAAGGGCCAGATATCAGCCCCAGCATTTT.

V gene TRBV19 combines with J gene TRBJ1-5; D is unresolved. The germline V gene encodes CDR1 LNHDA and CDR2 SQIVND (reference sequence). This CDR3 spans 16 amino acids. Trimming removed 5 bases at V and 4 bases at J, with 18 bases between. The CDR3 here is CASSPRGVGTNQPQHF. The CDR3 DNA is TGTGCCAGTAGTCCCCGTGGAGTCGGTACTAATCAGCCCCAGCATTTT. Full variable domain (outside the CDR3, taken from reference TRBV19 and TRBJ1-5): DGGITQSPKYLFRKEGQNVTLSCEQNLNHDAMYWYRQDPGQGLRLIYYSQIVNDFQKGDIAEGYSVSREKKESFPLTVTSAQKNPTAFYLCASSPRGVGTNQPQHFGDGTRLSIL.

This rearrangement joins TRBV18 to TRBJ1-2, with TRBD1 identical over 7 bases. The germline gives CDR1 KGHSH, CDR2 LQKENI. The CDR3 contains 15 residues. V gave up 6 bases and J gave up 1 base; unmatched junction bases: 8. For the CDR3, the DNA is TGTGCCAGCTCCCAGCGGGACAGTATTAACTATGGCTACACCTTC. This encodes CASSQRDSINYGYTF.

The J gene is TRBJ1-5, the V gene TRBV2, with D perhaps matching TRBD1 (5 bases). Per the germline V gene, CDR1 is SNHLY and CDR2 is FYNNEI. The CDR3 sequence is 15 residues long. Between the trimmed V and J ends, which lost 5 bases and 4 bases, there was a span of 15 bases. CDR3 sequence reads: CASSPSQGANQPQHF. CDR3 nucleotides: TGTGCCAGCAGTCCCAGTCAGGGCGCAAATCAGCCCCAGCATTTT. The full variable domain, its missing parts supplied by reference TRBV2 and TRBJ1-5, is EPEVTQTPSHQVTQMGQEVILRCVPISNHLYFYWYRQILGQKVEFLVSFYNNEISEKSEIFDDQFSVERPDGSNFTLKIRSTKLEDSAMYFCASSPSQGANQPQHFGDGTRLSIL.

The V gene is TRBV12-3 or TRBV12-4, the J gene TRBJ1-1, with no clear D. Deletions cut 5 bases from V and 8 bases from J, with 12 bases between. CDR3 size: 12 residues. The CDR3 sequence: CASSEAPGEAFF. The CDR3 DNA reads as TGTGCCAGCAGTGAGGCCCCCGGCGAAGCTTTCTTT.

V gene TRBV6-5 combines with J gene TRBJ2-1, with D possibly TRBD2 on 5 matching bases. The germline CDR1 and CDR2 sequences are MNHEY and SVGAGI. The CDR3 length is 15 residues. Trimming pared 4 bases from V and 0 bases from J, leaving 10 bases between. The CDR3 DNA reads TGTGCCAGCAGTTCTCCGGGGAGCTCCTACAATGAGCAGTTCTTC. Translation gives CASSSPGSSYNEQFF.

The CDR3 region has the DNA TGTGCCAGCAGCGTAGCTGGGTGGGGCTCTGGGGCCAACGTCCTGACTTTC. Translated: CASSVAGWGSGANVLTF. The rearrangement links TRBV9 to TRBJ2-6; D not resolved. Germline V gene data show CDR1 as SGDLS and CDR2 as YYNGEE. The CDR3 is 17 amino acids. Trimming pared 0 bases from V and 0 bases from J, leaving 10 bases between.

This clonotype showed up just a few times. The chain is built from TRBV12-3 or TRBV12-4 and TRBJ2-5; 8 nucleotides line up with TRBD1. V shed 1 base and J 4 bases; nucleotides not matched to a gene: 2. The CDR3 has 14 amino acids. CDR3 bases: TGTGCCAGCAGTTTAGGGACAGGGAGAGAGACCCAGTACTTC. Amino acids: CASSLGTGRETQYF.

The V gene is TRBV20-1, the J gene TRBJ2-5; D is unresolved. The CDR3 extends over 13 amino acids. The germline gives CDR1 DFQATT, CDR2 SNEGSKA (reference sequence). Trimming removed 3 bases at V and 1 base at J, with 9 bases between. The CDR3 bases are TGCAGTGCTAGTCCGGGTATCCAAGAGACCCAGTACTTC. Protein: CSASPGIQETQYF.

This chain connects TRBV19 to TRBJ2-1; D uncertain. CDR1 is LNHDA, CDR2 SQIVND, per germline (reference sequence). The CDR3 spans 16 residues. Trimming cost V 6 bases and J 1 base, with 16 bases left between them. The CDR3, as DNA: TGTGCCAGTAGGTCGGGTGGCAGCCATTCCTACAATGAGCAGTTCTTC. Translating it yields CASRSGGSHSYNEQFF. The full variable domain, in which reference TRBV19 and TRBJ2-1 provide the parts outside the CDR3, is DGGITQSPKYLFRKEGQNVTLSCEQNLNHDAMYWYRQDPGQGLRLIYYSQIVNDFQKGDIAEGYSVSREKKESFPLTVTSAQKNPTAFYLCASRSGGSHSYNEQFFGPGTRLTVL.

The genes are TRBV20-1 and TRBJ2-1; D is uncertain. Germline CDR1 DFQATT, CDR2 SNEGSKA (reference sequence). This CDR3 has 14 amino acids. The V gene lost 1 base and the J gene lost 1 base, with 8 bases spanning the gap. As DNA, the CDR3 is TGCAGTGCTAGAGCCCCAGGATCCTACAATGAGCAGTTCTTC. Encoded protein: CSARAPGSYNEQFF.

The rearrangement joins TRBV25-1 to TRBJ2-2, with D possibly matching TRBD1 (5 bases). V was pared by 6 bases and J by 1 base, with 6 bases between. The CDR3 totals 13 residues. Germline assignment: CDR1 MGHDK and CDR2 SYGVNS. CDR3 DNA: TGTGCCAGCAGGCAGGGGAACACCGGGGAGCTGTTTTTT. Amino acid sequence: CASRQGNTGELFF. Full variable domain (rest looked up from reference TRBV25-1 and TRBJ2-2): EADIYQTPRYLVIGTGKKITLECSQTMGHDKMYWYQQDPGMELHLIHYSYGVNSTEKGDLSSESTVSRIRTEHFPLTLESARPSHTSQYLCASRQGNTGELFFGEGSRLTVL.

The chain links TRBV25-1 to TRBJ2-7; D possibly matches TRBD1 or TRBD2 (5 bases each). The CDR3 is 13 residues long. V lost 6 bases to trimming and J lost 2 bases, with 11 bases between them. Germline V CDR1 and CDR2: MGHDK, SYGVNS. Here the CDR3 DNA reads TGTGCCAGCAGCCCCCGGGACCCCTACGAGCAGTACTTC. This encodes CASSPRDPYEQYF.

CDR3 DNA sequence: TGCAGCGTTGGAGAAAAGGGGACCCAGTACTTC. This sequence encodes CSVGEKGTQYF. The chain is built from TRBV29-1 and TRBJ2-5; D uncertain. Per germline, CDR1 SQVTM and CDR2 ANQGSEA. The V gene lost 4 bases and the J gene lost 7 bases, with 10 bases spanning the gap. The CDR3 length is 11 residues.

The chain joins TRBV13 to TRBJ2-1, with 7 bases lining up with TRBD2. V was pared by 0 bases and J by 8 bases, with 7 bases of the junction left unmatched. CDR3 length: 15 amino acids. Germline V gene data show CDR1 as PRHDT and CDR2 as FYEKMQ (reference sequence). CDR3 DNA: TGTGCCAGCAGCTTAGGCATAGGACTAGGTTATGAGCAGTTCTTC. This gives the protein CASSLGIGLGYEQFF.

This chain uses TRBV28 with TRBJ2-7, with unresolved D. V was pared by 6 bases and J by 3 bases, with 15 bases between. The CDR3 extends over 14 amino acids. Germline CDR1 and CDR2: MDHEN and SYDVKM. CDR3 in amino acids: CASRVAPPSYEQYF. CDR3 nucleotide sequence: TGTGCCAGCAGGGTGGCGCCCCCGAGCTACGAGCAGTACTTC.

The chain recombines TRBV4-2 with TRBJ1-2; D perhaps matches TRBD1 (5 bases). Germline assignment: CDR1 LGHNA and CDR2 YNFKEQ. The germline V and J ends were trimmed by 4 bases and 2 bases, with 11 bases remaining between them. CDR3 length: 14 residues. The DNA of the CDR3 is TGTGCCAGCAGCCCGGACATGGTGAACTATGGCTACACCTTC. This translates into CASSPDMVNYGYTF.

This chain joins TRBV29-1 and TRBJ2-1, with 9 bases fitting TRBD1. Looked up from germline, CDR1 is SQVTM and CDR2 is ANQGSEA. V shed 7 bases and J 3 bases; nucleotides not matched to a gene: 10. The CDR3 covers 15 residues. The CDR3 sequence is CSAPTGQGLYNEQFF. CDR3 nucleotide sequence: TGCAGCGCTCCCACGGGACAGGGCCTCTACAATGAGCAGTTCTTC.

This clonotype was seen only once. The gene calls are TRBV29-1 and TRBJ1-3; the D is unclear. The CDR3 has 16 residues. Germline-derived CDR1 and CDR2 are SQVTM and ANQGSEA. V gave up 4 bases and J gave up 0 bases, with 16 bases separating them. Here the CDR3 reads CSVGEVGFHSGNTIYF. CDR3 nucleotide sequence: TGCAGCGTTGGGGAGGTGGGTTTCCACTCTGGAAACACCATATATTTT.